The subject of this entry is one TCR beta chain. The protocol was immunoSEQ multiplex PCR, while the TCRdb copy is restricted to in-frame clones and leaves out a portion. Altogether fewer than 85,000 clones are present, roughly 80% being singletons, with the ten largest covering 1.5% to 2%. The length of the CDR3 is 15 residues. This sample is part of a study of OX40 agonist ivuxolimab in advanced cancers. The receptor was isolated from an adult with an advanced solid tumor such as melanoma, head and neck, liver or kidney cancer. The source material was CD4+ or CD8+ T cells sorted from blood, sampled in a trial of the OX40 agonist ivuxolimab. The chain couples TRBV21-1 to TRBJ2-7; the D call TRBD1 from the table was never checked on the DNA. TRBV21-1 is labeled a pseudogene. The CDR3, as DNA: TGTGCCAGCAGCATGTCGGACAGGGGATGCTACGAGCAGTACTTC. Its translation: CASSMSDRGCYEQYF.